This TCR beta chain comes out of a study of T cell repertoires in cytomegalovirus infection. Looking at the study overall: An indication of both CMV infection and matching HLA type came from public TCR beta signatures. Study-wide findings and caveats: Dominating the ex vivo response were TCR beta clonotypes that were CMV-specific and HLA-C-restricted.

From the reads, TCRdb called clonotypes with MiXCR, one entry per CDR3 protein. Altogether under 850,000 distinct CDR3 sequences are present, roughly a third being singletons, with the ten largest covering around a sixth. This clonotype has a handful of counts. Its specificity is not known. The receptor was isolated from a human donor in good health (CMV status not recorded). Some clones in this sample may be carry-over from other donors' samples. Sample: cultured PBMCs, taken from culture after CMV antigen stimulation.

The CDR3: CASSQDGNGYEQYF. The CDR3, as DNA: TGCGCCAGCAGCCAAGATGGGAACGGCTACGAGCAGTACTTC. V usage is TRBV4-3 and J usage is TRBJ2-7; D gene uncertain. Germline CDR1 and CDR2: LGHNA and YSLEER. This CDR3 is built from 14 residues. Trimming cost V 0 bases and J 3 bases, with 9 bases left between them.